Sequencing of this T cell receptor (beta chain) was carried out in a study of sequential checkpoint blockade in melanoma. The CDR3 extends over 16 amino acids. Trimming at V came to 2 bases and at J to 8 bases, leaving 6 bases not matched to a gene. From germline, CDR1 is MNHEY and CDR2 SVGAGI. This clone was picked up one time. The method was immunoSEQ multiplex PCR; TCRdb's version includes in-frame clones alone and lacks a portion of them. Of about 40,000 clones in the sample, 86% are singletons; the top ten hold approximately 12%. The treatment is: randomized to nivolumab then ipilimumab (arm A) or the reverse (arm B). None of the patients previously received DNA-damaging chemotherapy.

The chain combines TRBV6-5 with TRBJ2-1, with 13 positions matching TRBD2. The sequencing here drew on CD8+ T cells sorted from blood (inferred from file names), taken from a patient given nivolumab and ipilimumab in sequence. This TCR was sampled from a human donor with melanoma. CDR3 in DNA: TGTGCCAGCAGTTACCGGACTAGCGGGAGTAGGGATGAGCAGTTCTTC. Its protein product is CASSYRTSGSRDEQFF.